A selection of T cell receptor beta chains follows, all from one sample in a study of cytomegalovirus exposure and HLA in healthy donors. TCRdb keeps only in-frame clones here, not all; method: immunoSEQ multiplex PCR. The table has about 72,000 clones, roughly four fifths seen once. Sequencing was carried out using PBMCs. The receptors here all came from a man aged 18 to 29 in good health and CMV-seronegative. CDR3s include the opening cysteine and the closing phenylalanine or tryptophan. Fields, in order: V gene, D gene, clone size, J gene, CDR3 DNA, CDR3 protein. A D gene is named only where the DNA matches it firmly. Rows give clone size only sometimes, using once, few, many, or a class for an expanded clone.

v_call: TRBV28
d_call: NA
clone_size: NA
j_call: TRBJ2-1
cdr3_nt: TGTGCCAGCTACCCTCGGGGGGCGGGAGTAGATGAGCAGTTCTTC
cdr3_aa: CASYPRGAGVDEQFF

v_call: TRBV19
d_call: NA
clone_size: NA
j_call: TRBJ2-2
cdr3_nt: TGTGCGGCGGGATTTCGTCTGGACACCGGGGAGCTGTTTTTT
cdr3_aa: CAAGFRLDTGELFF

v_call: TRBV7-2
d_call: TRBD2
clone_size: NA
j_call: TRBJ2-1
cdr3_nt: TGTGCCAGCAGCGGATATAGCGGGGCACCACCTGAGCAGTTCTTC
cdr3_aa: CASSGYSGAPPEQFF

v_call: TRBV28
d_call: NA
clone_size: NA
j_call: TRBJ1-5
cdr3_nt: TGTGCCAGCAGCCCTGCCGGACAGAGATACAATCAGCCCCAGCATTTT
cdr3_aa: CASSPAGQRYNQPQHF

v_call: TRBV6-1
d_call: TRBD1
clone_size: NA
j_call: TRBJ1-1
cdr3_nt: TGTGCCAGCAGTGCCGGGACAGGCGACATGAACACTGAAGCTTTCTTT
cdr3_aa: CASSAGTGDMNTEAFF

v_call: TRBV27
d_call: NA
clone_size: NA
j_call: TRBJ2-1
cdr3_nt: TGTGCCAGCAGTTTATACTCTGAGCAGTTCTTC
cdr3_aa: CASSLYSEQFF

v_call: TRBV28
d_call: TRBD1
clone_size: NA
j_call: TRBJ2-7
cdr3_nt: TGTGCCAGCAGGATGACGACAGGGGGCTACGAGCAGTACTTC
cdr3_aa: CASRMTTGGYEQYF

v_call: TRBV5-1
d_call: TRBD1
clone_size: NA
j_call: TRBJ1-2
cdr3_nt: TGCGCCAGCAGCCCAGGGGACAGGGAGAACTATGGCTACACCTTC
cdr3_aa: CASSPGDRENYGYTF

v_call: TRBV29-1
d_call: TRBD1
clone_size: once
j_call: TRBJ2-2
cdr3_nt: TGCAGCGTTGGGGACAGGGGGATCACCGGGGAGCTGTTTTTT
cdr3_aa: CSVGDRGITGELFF

v_call: TRBV7-9
d_call: TRBD1
clone_size: NA
j_call: TRBJ2-1
cdr3_nt: TGTGCCAGCAGCCCCGGACAGGTGGCCTACAATGAGCAGTTCTTC
cdr3_aa: CASSPGQVAYNEQFF

v_call: TRBV19
d_call: NA
clone_size: NA
j_call: TRBJ1-2
cdr3_nt: TGTGCCAGTAGTTTGGGTCGGGTCAACTATGGCTACACCTTC
cdr3_aa: CASSLGRVNYGYTF

v_call: TRBV19
d_call: NA
clone_size: NA
j_call: TRBJ1-1
cdr3_nt: TGTGCCAGTAGAGTTGGTGTGGGGTCGGGGGGTGAAGCTTTCTTT
cdr3_aa: CASRVGVGSGGEAFF

v_call: TRBV28
d_call: NA
clone_size: NA
j_call: TRBJ1-1
cdr3_nt: TGTGCCAGCAGTTTTGAAGGGGCGCGTAGGATGTTT
cdr3_aa: CASSFEGARRMF

v_call: TRBV2
d_call: NA
clone_size: few
j_call: TRBJ2-2
cdr3_nt: TGTGCCAGCAGTGAAGGACAGCCCACCGGGGAGCTGTTTTTT
cdr3_aa: CASSEGQPTGELFF

v_call: TRBV30
d_call: TRBD1
clone_size: NA
j_call: TRBJ1-1
cdr3_nt: TGTGCCTGGAAGTTCCAGGGGGCGTGGACTGAAGCTTTCTTT
cdr3_aa: CAWKFQGAWTEAFF

v_call: TRBV4-3
d_call: TRBD1
clone_size: NA
j_call: TRBJ1-3
cdr3_nt: TGCGCCAGCAGCCGACAGGGGGCTGGAAACACCATATATTTT
cdr3_aa: CASSRQGAGNTIYF

v_call: TRBV29-1
d_call: TRBD1
clone_size: NA
j_call: TRBJ1-2
cdr3_nt: TGCAGCGTTGAAGATCGGGGGACAGGGAGTGGCTACACCTTC
cdr3_aa: CSVEDRGTGSGYTF

v_call: TRBV2
d_call: NA
clone_size: NA
j_call: TRBJ2-7
cdr3_nt: TGTGCCAGCAAACCGGGGGTAAAATACGAGCAGTACTTC
cdr3_aa: CASKPGVKYEQYF

v_call: TRBV5-1
d_call: NA
clone_size: once
j_call: TRBJ2-5
cdr3_nt: TGCGCCAGCAGCTTGGTTGGAACAGGTTTCCAAGAGACCCAGTACTTC
cdr3_aa: CASSLVGTGFQETQYF

v_call: TRBV6-1
d_call: NA
clone_size: NA
j_call: TRBJ1-2
cdr3_nt: TGTGCCAGCAGTGAAAGGGGCGGTATCTATGGCTACACCTTC
cdr3_aa: CASSERGGIYGYTF

v_call: TRBV5-5
d_call: NA
clone_size: NA
j_call: TRBJ1-4
cdr3_nt: TGTGCCAGCAGTTCGGGGTATAATGAAAAACTGTTTTTT
cdr3_aa: CASSSGYNEKLFF

v_call: TRBV9
d_call: NA
clone_size: NA
j_call: TRBJ1-3
cdr3_nt: TGTGCCAGCAGCGTAGGTAGCGACTCTGGAAACACCATATATTTT
cdr3_aa: CASSVGSDSGNTIYF

v_call: TRBV9
d_call: NA
clone_size: NA
j_call: TRBJ2-7
cdr3_nt: TGTGCCAGCAGCGTAGGTCACACCTACGAGCAGTACTTC
cdr3_aa: CASSVGHTYEQYF

v_call: TRBV12-5
d_call: NA
clone_size: NA
j_call: TRBJ2-1
cdr3_nt: TGTGCTAGTGGTTCCGGGGGGCCTGGGAATGAGCAGTTCTTC
cdr3_aa: CASGSGGPGNEQFF

v_call: TRBV9
d_call: NA
clone_size: NA
j_call: TRBJ1-2
cdr3_nt: TGTGCCAGCAGCGGGACAGCAAACCACTATGGCTACACCTTC
cdr3_aa: CASSGTANHYGYTF

v_call: TRBV7-2
d_call: TRBD1
clone_size: once
j_call: TRBJ2-3
cdr3_nt: TGTGCCAGCAGCTTGGGACAGATTACAGATACGCAATATTTT
cdr3_aa: CASSLGQITDTQYF

v_call: TRBV27
d_call: TRBD2
clone_size: NA
j_call: TRBJ2-3
cdr3_nt: TGTGCCAGCAGCCCTCTAGGGAGGGAAGATACGCAGTATTTT
cdr3_aa: CASSPLGREDTQYF